The 29 T cell receptor beta chains below come from one sample, sequenced in a study of blood T cell repertoires in COVID-19. Generated by immunoSEQ multiplex PCR, the TCRdb table keeps only in-frame clones and is missing some. The sample shows 300,000 to 450,000 clones, 87% of them seen only once. The sample was peripheral blood. The receptors originated from a woman aged 30 to 39 with COVID-19, enrolled during active disease.

As concerns this clone: At the DNA level, this CDR3 is encoded by other sequences in the same sample as well. The V call is TRBV6-5, the J call TRBJ1-5, with D hard to call. V shed 0 bases and J shed 3 bases, with 9 bases lying between them. From germline, CDR1 is MNHEY and CDR2 SVGAGI. This CDR3 comprises 15 residues. DNA for the CDR3: TGTGCCAGCAGTTACTCGGGGAGTTCCAATCAGCCCCAGCATTTT. It translates to CASSYSGSSNQPQHF.

The sample holds one count of this clone. The genes are TRBV7-9 and TRBJ1-2; D gene unclear. Trimming cost V 1 base and J 7 bases, with 7 bases left between them. CDR1 SEHNR and CDR2 FQNEAQ come from the germline V gene (reference sequence). This CDR3 spans 12 amino acids. The CDR3: CASSLEAGGYTF. DNA for the CDR3: TGTGCCAGCAGCTTAGAAGCGGGTGGCTACACCTTC. Drawing the rest from reference TRBV7-9 and TRBJ1-2, the complete variable domain is DTGVSQNPRHKITKRGQNVTFRCDPISEHNRLYWYRQTLGQGPEFLTYFQNEAQLEKSRLLSDRFSAERPKGSFSTLEIQRTEQGDSAMYLCASSLEAGGYTFGSGTRLTVV.

The J gene is TRBJ2-3, the V gene TRBV6-6; no reliable D call. CDR1 and CDR2 (germline): MNHNY, SVGAGI (reference sequence). This CDR3 spans 14 amino acids. V lost 0 bases and J lost 2, with 6 bases in between. The CDR3 DNA sequence: TGTGCCAGCAGTTACTCAGTAGACACAGATACGCAGTATTTT. It codes for CASSYSVDTDTQYF.

This chain uses TRBV29-1 with TRBJ2-7; TRBD2 agrees at 12 bases. Trimming at V came to 6 bases and at J to 3 bases, leaving 12 bases not matched to a gene. The V gene's germline CDR1 is SQVTM and CDR2 ANQGSEA. The length of the CDR3 is 16 residues. Here the CDR3 reads CSVWGLAGGHVYEQYF. The CDR3 region has the DNA TGCAGCGTCTGGGGGCTAGCGGGAGGGCACGTCTACGAGCAGTACTTC.

This rearrangement joins TRBV4-2 to TRBJ1-2; D is perhaps TRBD1 (6 bases). Trimming removed 1 base at V and 6 bases at J, with 12 bases between. CDR1 is LGHNA, CDR2 YNFKEQ, per germline. This CDR3 comprises 14 residues. In DNA, the CDR3 is TGTGCCAGCAGCCAAGCCGGGACAACGAATGGCTACACCTTC. It encodes CASSQAGTTNGYTF.

In DNA form, the CDR3 reads TGTGCCAGCAGTGAAACAGGGGGATCTCAGCCCCAGCATTTT. It specifies CASSETGGSQPQHF. The rearrangement uses TRBV27 and TRBJ1-5, with 8 bases lining up with TRBD1. In germline, CDR1 is MNHEY, CDR2 SMNVEV (reference sequence). CDR3 length: 14 residues. J was trimmed by 6 bases and V by 5 bases; bases with no gene match: 6.

The chain carries TRBV25-1 and TRBJ1-1; D is unresolved. The germline CDR1 and CDR2 sequences are MGHDK and SYGVNS. V was shortened by 5 bases and J by 2 bases, with 12 bases between the two germline ends. The CDR3 is 14 amino acids. CDR3 DNA sequence: TGTGCCAGCAGTCTCGCTTACTTCAACACTGAAGCTTTCTTT. This translates into CASSLAYFNTEAFF.

The chain carries TRBV12-3 or TRBV12-4 and TRBJ2-5, with a tentative D call TRBD1 (6 bases). V shed 4 bases and J shed 3 bases, with 6 bases lying between them. The CDR3 runs to 12 residues. CDR3 in amino acids: CASSSGEETQYF. The CDR3 DNA is TGTGCCAGCAGTTCAGGGGAAGAGACCCAGTACTTC.

This chain uses TRBV7-2 with TRBJ2-3, with TRBD2 identical over 10 bases. CDR1 and CDR2 (germline): SGHTA, FQGNSA. Trimming removed 2 bases from V and 1 base from J; junction bases left unmatched: 3. The CDR3 totals 16 residues. The CDR3 loop reads CASSLLLAGGTDTQYF. In DNA, the CDR3 is TGTGCCAGCAGCTTACTTCTAGCGGGAGGCACAGATACGCAGTATTTT. Variable domain in full (rest from reference TRBV7-2 and TRBJ2-3): GAGVSQSPSNKVTEKGKDVELRCDPISGHTALYWYRQSLGQGLEFLIYFQGNSAPDKSGLPSDRFSAERTGGSVSTLTIQRTQQEDSAVYLCASSLLLAGGTDTQYFGPGTRLTVL.

The V gene is TRBV5-1, the J gene TRBJ2-5, with D tentatively TRBD2 (5 bases). V lost 5 bases and J lost 2, with 10 bases in between. CDR1 is SGHRS and CDR2 is YFSETQ in the germline V gene. The CDR3 has 13 amino acids. CDR3 in amino acids: CASSIEGQETQYF. The DNA of the CDR3 is TGCGCCAGCAGTATTGAGGGTCAAGAGACCCAGTACTTC.

J is TRBJ2-1 and V is TRBV3-1 (or the pseudogene TRBV3-2); tentative D call: TRBD2 (5 bases). V gave up 1 base and J gave up 7 bases, with 8 bases separating them. Germline assignment: CDR1 LGHDT and CDR2 YNNKEL (reference sequence). This CDR3 contains 13 residues. This CDR3 reads CASSQARGNEQFF. The DNA for the CDR3 is TGTGCCAGCAGCCAAGCACGAGGGAATGAGCAGTTCTTC.

As DNA, the CDR3 is TGTGCCAGCAGTGGGGACATAGGTAATTCACCCCTCCACTTT. Translation gives CASSGDIGNSPLHF. The V gene is TRBV9, the J gene TRBJ1-6; a possible D gene is TRBD1 (6 bases). CDR1 and CDR2 (germline): SGDLS, YYNGEE. This CDR3 is 14 amino acids long. The V and J ends lost 5 bases and 6 bases respectively, with 12 bases between them.

The CDR3 spells CAISDGNSYEQYF. The CDR3 DNA sequence: TGTGCCATCAGTGATGGCAACTCCTACGAGCAGTACTTC. The chain employs TRBV10-3 and TRBJ2-7; D remains unclear. Trimming took off 3 bases at V and 0 bases at J, with 6 bases between the two ends. In germline, CDR1 is ENHRY, CDR2 SYGVKD. This CDR3 is 13 amino acids long.

The chain combines TRBV6-5 with TRBJ1-6; 7 bases align to TRBD1. The germline CDR1 and CDR2 sequences are MNHEY and SVGAGI. The CDR3 is 14 residues long. J was trimmed by 10 bases and V by 6 bases; bases with no gene match: 9. The CDR3 spells CASSRQGRESPLHF. The CDR3 DNA reads as TGTGCCAGCAGCCGACAGGGACGGGAATCACCCCTCCACTTT.

The chain carries TRBV7-2 and TRBJ2-7; 7 nucleotides align to TRBD1. CDR1 and CDR2 (germline): SGHTA, FQGNSA. The CDR3 consists of 12 residues. V lost 5 bases and J lost 6; bases outside the gene matches: 4. CDR3 sequence (DNA): TGTGCCAGCAGCATGAACAGGGGCGAGCAGTACTTC. It yields the protein CASSMNRGEQYF.

This rearrangement joins TRBV29-1 to TRBJ2-7; TRBD2 matches at 9 bases. This CDR3 has 14 residues. Germline trimming cut 7 bases from V and 6 bases from J; bases unmatched to any gene: 13. Germline CDR1 is SQVTM and CDR2 is ANQGSEA. As DNA, the CDR3 is TGCAGCGCCCGAACCTTCGCGGGAGGGCCCGAGCAGTACTTC. It translates to CSARTFAGGPEQYF.

V and J are TRBV19 and TRBJ2-2, with 9 bases lining up with TRBD1. The CDR3 runs to 14 residues. From germline, CDR1 is LNHDA and CDR2 SQIVND (reference sequence). V dropped 6 bases and J dropped 4; count of bases not matched to a gene: 3. The CDR3 DNA reads TGTGCCAGTAGACAGGGGGCGCCCACCGGGGAGCTGTTTTTT. It specifies CASRQGAPTGELFF.

The V call is TRBV6-5, the J call TRBJ2-7; D is perhaps TRBD1 (5 bases). The V end lost 3 bases, the J end lost 3 bases, and 6 bases lay between the germline ends. This CDR3 has 12 amino acids. The germline gives CDR1 MNHEY, CDR2 SVGAGI. The CDR3 spells CASSYTGYEQYF. CDR3 coding DNA: TGTGCCAGCAGTTATACAGGCTACGAGCAGTACTTC.

The chain recombines TRBV4-1 with TRBJ1-2; D gene uncertain. This CDR3 region has 17 residues. The germline V gene has CDR1 MGHRA and CDR2 YSYEKL. Trimming shortened V by 0 bases and J by 4 bases, and 18 bases separated the two germline ends. In DNA form, the CDR3 reads TGCGCCAGCAGCCAAGAGTTCAGTAACAGCCTATTCTATGGCTACACCTTC. Protein product: CASSQEFSNSLFYGYTF.

The chain is built from TRBV3-1 (or the pseudogene TRBV3-2) and TRBJ2-1, with 9 bases lining up with TRBD2. Trimming removed 0 bases from V and 8 bases from J; junction bases left unmatched: 8. The CDR3 consists of 16 residues. Germline values: CDR1 LGHDT, CDR2 YNNKEL (reference sequence). The CDR3 nucleotides read TGTGCCAGCAGCCAAGATACTGGCGGGAGGGCCCATGAGCAGTTCTTC. Its protein product is CASSQDTGGRAHEQFF.

The table lists this clone with a count of one. This chain uses TRBV28 with TRBJ2-3, with TRBD2 matching 11 bases. Trimming took 8 bases from V and 5 from J; bases not matched to a gene: 18. This CDR3 region has 18 residues. CDR1 and CDR2 from the germline V gene are MDHEN and SYDVKM. This chain's CDR3 is CASPPYDLLAGVKDTQYF. In nucleotides, the CDR3 is TGTGCCAGCCCCCCATATGACTTACTAGCGGGAGTGAAAGATACGCAGTATTTT.

The chain recombines TRBV28 with TRBJ1-5; weak D call: TRBD1 (5 bases). CDR3 length equals 15 residues. The germline V and J ends were trimmed by 6 bases and 1 base, with 13 bases remaining between them. The V gene's germline CDR1 is MDHEN and CDR2 SYDVKM. This chain's CDR3 is CASSRMQGSNQPQHF. The DNA for the CDR3 is TGTGCCAGCAGCCGGATGCAGGGAAGCAATCAGCCCCAGCATTTT.

The V and J genes are TRBV6-5 and TRBJ2-7; D unresolved. The V gene's germline CDR1 is MNHEY and CDR2 SVGAGI. This CDR3 has 14 residues. V was cut by 0 bases and J by 6 bases, with 12 bases left in between. The CDR3 reads CASSYSIQPAEQYF. Written as DNA, the CDR3 is TGTGCCAGCAGTTACTCGATACAGCCCGCCGAGCAGTACTTC.

The chain joins TRBV7-3 to TRBJ2-1; maybe TRBD1 (6 bases). Germline values: CDR1 SGHTA, CDR2 FQGTGA. The CDR3 sequence is 15 residues long. Trimming shortened V by 5 bases and J by 1 base, and 12 bases separated the two germline ends. CDR3 sequence reads: CASSLTGPSYNEQFF. The CDR3 DNA reads as TGTGCCAGCAGCCTCACAGGGCCGTCCTACAATGAGCAGTTCTTC.

CDR3 in DNA: TGTGCCAGCAGGGGCGAGGGAGGGACTGAAGCTTTCTTT. Its translation is CASRGEGGTEAFF. The rearrangement links TRBV2 to TRBJ1-1, with no clear D. The CDR3 is 13 residues long. V was cut by 6 bases and J by 5 bases, with 13 bases left in between. CDR1 is SNHLY and CDR2 is FYNNEI in the germline V gene.

V usage is TRBV2 and J usage is TRBJ2-2, with 10 bases fitting TRBD2. V trimming: 4 bases; J trimming: 1 base; junction bases outside the gene matches: 3. Germline loops: CDR1 SNHLY, CDR2 FYNNEI. The CDR3 sequence is 16 residues long. The chain's CDR3 is CASSVTSGKNTGELFF. The CDR3 region has the DNA TGTGCCAGCAGTGTAACTAGCGGGAAGAACACCGGGGAGCTGTTTTTT.

This chain links TRBV20-1 with TRBJ2-1; 13 bases fit TRBD2. Germline values: CDR1 DFQATT, CDR2 SNEGSKA (reference sequence). This CDR3 region has 15 residues. Trimming took 3 bases from V and 9 from J; bases not matched to a gene: 8. For the CDR3, the DNA is TGCAGTGCTAGTAAACTAGCGGGAGGGTGGGGTGAGCAGTTCTTC. Translating gives CSASKLAGGWGEQFF.

V gene TRBV12-3 or TRBV12-4 combines with J gene TRBJ1-1; D remains ambiguous. V lost 5 bases and J 0 bases, leaving 7 bases between the germline ends. The CDR3 consists of 13 residues. The CDR3 region has the DNA TGTGCCAGCAGTCCCCCCATGAACACTGAAGCTTTCTTT. It yields the protein CASSPPMNTEAFF.

The chain couples TRBV7-3 to TRBJ2-1, with TRBD1 matching 9 bases. The J segment lost 8 bases and the V segment lost 5 bases, leaving 4 bases of the junction unmatched. The CDR3 is made up of 13 amino acids. The germline V gene has CDR1 SGHTA and CDR2 FQGTGA. CDR3 sequence reads: CASSQQGADEQFF. The CDR3 DNA is TGTGCCAGCAGCCAACAGGGGGCTGATGAGCAGTTCTTC.